Listed below are T cell receptor beta chains from one sample, sequenced in a study of Ad26.COV2.S vaccination and SARS-CoV-2 variants. Method: immunoSEQ multiplex PCR; TCRdb's copy keeps in-frame clones and lacks some. This table holds 440,000 or so clones, about 88% found once. The sample here was peripheral blood, taken in a trial of Ad26.COV2.S vaccine versus placebo. Receptor source: a person aged 18-65 years who received the Ad26.COV2.S COVID-19 vaccine or a placebo. CDR3s include the opening cysteine and the closing phenylalanine or tryptophan. The D gene is left open where the match is weak. Size is omitted from some rows. Given values are once, few, many or a class for expanded clones.

cdr3_nt	cdr3_aa	clone_size	d_call	j_call	v_call
TGTGCCAGCAGTTCGATCGGCCGGCAGGGACAAGAGACCCAGTACTTC	CASSSIGRQGQETQYF	NA	NA	TRBJ2-5	TRBV6-5
TGTGCCAGCAGCTCCCCCTCGGGACATCAGGCCCCGTCCTACAATGAGCAGTTCTTC	CASSSPSGHQAPSYNEQFF	NA	NA	TRBJ2-1	TRBV9
TGTGCCAGCAGCCACGGGGGAAACACCATATATTTT	CASSHGGNTIYF	NA	NA	TRBJ1-3	TRBV14
TGCAGCGCCCCAACAGGGACACAATGCTACGAGCAGTACTTC	CSAPTGTQCYEQYF	NA	NA	TRBJ2-7	TRBV29-1
TGTGCCAGCAGTTTTGGACAGCGAAACACCATATATTTT	CASSFGQRNTIYF	NA	NA	TRBJ1-3	TRBV12-3/TRBV12-4
TGTGCCAGTAGTATAAACCCACCGAACACTGAAGCTTTCTTT	CASSINPPNTEAFF	NA	NA	TRBJ1-1	TRBV19
TGTGCCAGCAGCCTTTACCATGTAGCGGGGCGCTACAATGAGCAGTTCTTC	CASSLYHVAGRYNEQFF	NA	TRBD2	TRBJ2-1	TRBV14
TGTGCCAGCAGTTTATCTGGGTTTGGTCAGCCCCAGCATTTT	CASSLSGFGQPQHF	NA	NA	TRBJ1-5	TRBV27
TGTGCCAGCAGTACGGACAGGGGCCTAACCTACGAGCAGTACTTC	CASSTDRGLTYEQYF	NA	TRBD1	TRBJ2-7	TRBV6-2/TRBV6-3
TGCGCCAGCAGTGAGTCATTCCGGGACAGTGAAGCTTTCTTT	CASSESFRDSEAFF	NA	TRBD1	TRBJ1-1	TRBV10-1
TGCGCCAGCAGCCTCGGACAGGGAGGAGGTTGGTACTATGGCTACACCTTC	CASSLGQGGGWYYGYTF	NA	TRBD1	TRBJ1-2	TRBV4-1
TGTGCCAGCAGCTTAGTTGGAGGGAACTATGGCTACACCTTC	CASSLVGGNYGYTF	NA	NA	TRBJ1-2	TRBV7-9
TGTGCCAGCAGCCCATTTAGCGGGGGAGATACCGGGGAGCTGTTTTTT	CASSPFSGGDTGELFF	NA	TRBD2	TRBJ2-2	TRBV3-1/TRBV3-2
TGTGCCAGCAGTCGGGGGGTTGGTAACTATGGCTACACCTTC	CASSRGVGNYGYTF	NA	NA	TRBJ1-2	TRBV27
TGTGCCAGCAGCTTGGCCGAGACCAACCCGTCGGGGGATACGCAGTATTTT	CASSLAETNPSGDTQYF	NA	NA	TRBJ2-3	TRBV5-4
TGTGCCAGCAGCTTAGCCCCGATTGGGGGGGTGGACACTGAAGCTTTCTTT	CASSLAPIGGVDTEAFF	NA	NA	TRBJ1-1	TRBV7-9
TGTGCCAGCACCTTACAGGGGGCGGCTGGAAACACCATATATTTT	CASTLQGAAGNTIYF	NA	TRBD1	TRBJ1-3	TRBV6-6
TGTGCCAGCAGCCAAATGTCGGGGGTCCCTGGGGCCAACGTCCTGACTTTC	CASSQMSGVPGANVLTF	once	NA	TRBJ2-6	TRBV3-1/TRBV3-2
TGTGCCAGCGTAGACCAGTATCAGCCCCAGCATTTT	CASVDQYQPQHF	NA	NA	TRBJ1-5	TRBV28
TGTGCCAGCAGCCCGGACAGGGGGCACGAGCAGTTCTTC	CASSPDRGHEQFF	NA	TRBD1	TRBJ2-1	TRBV11-2
TGTGCCAGCAGCGATGGGACAGGGTTCTACGAGCAGTACTTC	CASSDGTGFYEQYF	NA	TRBD1	TRBJ2-7	TRBV6-5
TGTGCCATCAGTAACGACAGGGGTGGTCAGCCCCAGCATTTT	CAISNDRGGQPQHF	many	TRBD1	TRBJ1-5	TRBV10-3
TGTGCCAGCAGCGTCAGTTTGAGCTCTGGAAACACCATATATTTT	CASSVSLSSGNTIYF	NA	NA	TRBJ1-3	TRBV9
TGTGCCAGTAGTATTCGGGGGGCCCGGGATGAGCAGTTCTTC	CASSIRGARDEQFF	NA	NA	TRBJ2-1	TRBV19
TGTGCCAGCTCACCACCGGGTCTGTCGGGAGGATCCTACAATGAGCAGTTCTTC	CASSPPGLSGGSYNEQFF	NA	TRBD2	TRBJ2-1	TRBV18
TGTGCCAGCAGCAGACAGGACAATCAGCCCCAGCATTTT	CASSRQDNQPQHF	NA	NA	TRBJ1-5	TRBV7-2
TGTGCCAGCAGCCCGGACTTAAACTATGGCTACACCTTC	CASSPDLNYGYTF	NA	NA	TRBJ1-2	TRBV5-4
TGTGCCAGCAGTTACGCGGGGGGACATCATGGCTACACCTTC	CASSYAGGHHGYTF	once	NA	TRBJ1-2	TRBV6-5
TGTGCCAGCAGCCAAGATAAAGCGGGAGTCCCCCGACAAGAGACCCAGTACTTC	CASSQDKAGVPRQETQYF	NA	TRBD2	TRBJ2-5	TRBV14
TGTGCCAGCAGCTTAAACGGACAGGGGAACACTGAAGCTTTCTTT	CASSLNGQGNTEAFF	NA	TRBD1	TRBJ1-1	TRBV7-6
TGTGCCAGCAGCCAAGTGACCGGGGAGCTGTTTTTT	CASSQVTGELFF	NA	NA	TRBJ2-2	TRBV3-1/TRBV3-2
TGTGCCAGCAGGCGGACAGCTTATAGCAATCAGCCCCAGCATTTT	CASRRTAYSNQPQHF	NA	NA	TRBJ1-5	TRBV6-6
TGTGCCAGCAGTGTTAGGACTAGCGGGTTCACAGATACGCAGTATTTT	CASSVRTSGFTDTQYF	NA	TRBD2	TRBJ2-3	TRBV2
TGTGCCAGCAGCCCGCTGCGACAGACAGATACGCAGTATTTT	CASSPLRQTDTQYF	NA	NA	TRBJ2-3	TRBV11-2
TGTGCCACCAGCCTAGCGGGAACAGAGACCCAGTACTTC	CATSLAGTETQYF	NA	TRBD2	TRBJ2-5	TRBV24-1
TGTGCCACCGCGGGGCTAGCGGGATACAATGAGCAGTTCTTC	CATAGLAGYNEQFF	NA	TRBD2	TRBJ2-1	TRBV6-5
TGCAGCGTTGAACTGGGACAGGGAGGAAACACCATATATTTT	CSVELGQGGNTIYF	once	TRBD1	TRBJ1-3	TRBV29-1
TGTGCCAGCAGCGTAGGAGCCGCTTCCTACAATGAGCAGTTCTTC	CASSVGAASYNEQFF	NA	NA	TRBJ2-1	TRBV9
TGTGCCAGTAGCTCGGGCCCCCAAGAGACCCAGTACTTC	CASSSGPQETQYF	NA	NA	TRBJ2-5	TRBV19
TGTGCCAGCAGCTTAGTGGGACAGGGGGCGTTGAACACTGAAGCTTTCTTT	CASSLVGQGALNTEAFF	NA	TRBD1	TRBJ1-1	TRBV13
TGTGCCAGCAGCTTAGATTGGACAGCAACTCAGTACTTC	CASSLDWTATQYF	NA	NA	TRBJ2-7	TRBV7-2
TGTGCCAGCAGTTCCGCTGGGGGACTTAGAACCTACGAGCAGTACTTC	CASSSAGGLRTYEQYF	NA	NA	TRBJ2-7	TRBV28
TGTGCCAGTAGTTGGGGCGGCCCTAGGAATTCACCCCTCCACTTT	CASSWGGPRNSPLHF	NA	NA	TRBJ1-6	TRBV19
TGTGCCAGCAGCTTTGGGGACTGGGGCTACAATGAGCAGTTCTTC	CASSFGDWGYNEQFF	NA	NA	TRBJ2-1	TRBV11-2
TGCGCCAGCAGCCAATACCGGGACCCCCTTCTCTCTGGGGCCAACGTCCTGACTTTC	CASSQYRDPLLSGANVLTF	NA	NA	TRBJ2-6	TRBV4-1
TGTGCCAGCAGCAGACTAGCGGGAGTAAGAGACACCCAGTACTTC	CASSRLAGVRDTQYF	NA	TRBD2	TRBJ2-5	TRBV7-9
TGCGCCAGCAGCCTTCTTAGCGGGAGGGATGAGCAGTTCTTC	CASSLLSGRDEQFF	NA	TRBD2	TRBJ2-1	TRBV4-1
TGTGCCAGCAGCTATGGAAGCGGGGCTGTCGAGCAGTACTTC	CASSYGSGAVEQYF	NA	TRBD2	TRBJ2-7	TRBV6-2/TRBV6-3
TGTGCCAGCAGTTCACATCAGGGTTATAGCAATCAGCCCCAGCATTTT	CASSSHQGYSNQPQHF	NA	NA	TRBJ1-5	TRBV28
TGTGCCAGCAGCGTAGGGTCAGCCCACGGGAGGGGATCCTACAATGAGCAGTTCTTC	CASSVGSAHGRGSYNEQFF	NA	TRBD2	TRBJ2-1	TRBV9
TGTGCCAGTTCACTCCGGGGGGCCTTGACAGATACGCAGTATTTT	CASSLRGALTDTQYF	NA	NA	TRBJ2-3	TRBV19
TGTGCCAGCAAACCCCCCCGGGGTCCGGAGAGATATGGCTACACCTTC	CASKPPRGPERYGYTF	once	NA	TRBJ1-2	TRBV28
TGTGCCAGCAGCTTAGGTCAGGCGAGGAGTGAGCAGTTCTTC	CASSLGQARSEQFF	NA	NA	TRBJ2-1	TRBV7-9
TGTGCCAGCAGCCGGCGGGGTCAGCCCCAGCATTTT	CASSRRGQPQHF	NA	NA	TRBJ1-5	TRBV6-2/TRBV6-3
TGTGCCAGCAGCGTAGAGGGCTCCTACAATGAGCAGTTCTTC	CASSVEGSYNEQFF	NA	NA	TRBJ2-1	TRBV9
TGCAGCGTTCAGGGGGCAGGGGGTAAGGGTAACGCTGAAGCTTTCTTT	CSVQGAGGKGNAEAFF	NA	TRBD1	TRBJ1-1	TRBV29-1
TGCAGTGGGACAGAAGACTATGGCTACACCTTC	CSGTEDYGYTF	few	NA	TRBJ1-2	TRBV20-1
TGTGCCAGCAGCCGACAGGAGGTACGGACTACTCACGAGACCCAGTACTTC	CASSRQEVRTTHETQYF	NA	NA	TRBJ2-5	TRBV14
TGCGCCAGCAGCGATTCGCGGACCTACGAGCAGTACTTC	CASSDSRTYEQYF	once	NA	TRBJ2-7	TRBV5-1